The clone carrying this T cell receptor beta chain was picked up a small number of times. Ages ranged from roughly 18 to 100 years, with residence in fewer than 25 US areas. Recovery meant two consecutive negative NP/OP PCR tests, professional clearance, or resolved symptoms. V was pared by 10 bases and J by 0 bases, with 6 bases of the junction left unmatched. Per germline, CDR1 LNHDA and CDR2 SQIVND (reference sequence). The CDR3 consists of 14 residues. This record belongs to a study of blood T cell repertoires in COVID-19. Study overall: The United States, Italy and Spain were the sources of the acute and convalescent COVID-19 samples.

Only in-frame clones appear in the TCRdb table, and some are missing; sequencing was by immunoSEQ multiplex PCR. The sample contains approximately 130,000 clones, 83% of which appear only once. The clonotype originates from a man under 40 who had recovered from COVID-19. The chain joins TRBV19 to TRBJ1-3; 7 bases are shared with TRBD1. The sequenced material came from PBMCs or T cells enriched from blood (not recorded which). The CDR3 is CATKQGFSGNTIYF. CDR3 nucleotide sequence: TGTGCCACCAAACAGGGGTTCTCTGGAAACACCATATATTTT.